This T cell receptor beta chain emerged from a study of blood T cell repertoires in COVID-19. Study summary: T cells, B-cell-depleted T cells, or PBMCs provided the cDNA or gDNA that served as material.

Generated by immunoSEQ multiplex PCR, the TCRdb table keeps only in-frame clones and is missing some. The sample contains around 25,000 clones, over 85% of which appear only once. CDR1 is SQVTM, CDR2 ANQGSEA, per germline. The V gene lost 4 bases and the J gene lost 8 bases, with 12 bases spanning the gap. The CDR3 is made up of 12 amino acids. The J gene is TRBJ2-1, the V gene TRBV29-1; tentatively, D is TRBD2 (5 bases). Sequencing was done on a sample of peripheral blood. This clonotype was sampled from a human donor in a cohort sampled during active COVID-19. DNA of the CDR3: TGCAGCGTTGGGCAAGCGAGGGATGAGCAGTTCTTC. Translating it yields CSVGQARDEQFF.